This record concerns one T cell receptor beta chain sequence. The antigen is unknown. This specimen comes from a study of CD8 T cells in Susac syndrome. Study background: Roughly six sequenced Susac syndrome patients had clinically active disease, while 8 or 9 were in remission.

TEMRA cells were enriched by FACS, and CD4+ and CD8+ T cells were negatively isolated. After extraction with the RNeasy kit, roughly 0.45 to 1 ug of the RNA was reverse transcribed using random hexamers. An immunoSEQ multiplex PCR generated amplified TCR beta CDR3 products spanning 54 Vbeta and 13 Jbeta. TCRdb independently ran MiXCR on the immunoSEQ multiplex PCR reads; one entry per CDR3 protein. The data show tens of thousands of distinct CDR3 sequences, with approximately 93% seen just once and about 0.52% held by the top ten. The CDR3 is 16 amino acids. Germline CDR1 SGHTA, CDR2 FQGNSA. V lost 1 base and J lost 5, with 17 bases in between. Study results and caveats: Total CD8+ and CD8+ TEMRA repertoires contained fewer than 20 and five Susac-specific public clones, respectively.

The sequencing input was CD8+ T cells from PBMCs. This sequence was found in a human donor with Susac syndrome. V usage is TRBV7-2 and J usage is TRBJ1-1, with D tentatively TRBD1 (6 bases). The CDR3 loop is CASSLDSGERRTEAFF. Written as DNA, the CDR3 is TGTGCCAGCAGCTTAGATTCAGGGGAGAGGAGGACTGAAGCTTTCTTT.